Listed here is a single T cell receptor beta chain. There is no known antigen for this receptor. The input lacks base qualities; no much larger clone sits a single base away. The sample is drawn from a study of T cell responses to AZD1222 COVID-19 vaccine (dated by TCRdb to the early 2020s). For the wider study: AZD1222 recipients with second doses at about 4 weeks or about 12 weeks were pooled, because spike-specific TCR depth and breadth did not differ between schedules. TCR sequencing was performed for approximately 240 trial participants, of whom 207 were given two doses of AZD1222 and approximately 26 were given two doses of MenACWY control vaccine. Enrollment into the trials was organized by age into subgroups of 18-55, 56-69 and 70-plus years, and those subgroups contained roughly 150, 30 and 60 TCR-sequenced participants, respectively. The investigation overall reported the following: Conclusions about previously exposed vaccinees were limited because only a handful of AZD1222 recipients were SARS-CoV-2 seropositive at baseline. Because no samples from the day 14 peak response were available, repertoires could be characterized only after the peak T cell response. Most participants were white British and females outnumbered males, and the authors suggested that clonal diversity may have been underestimated. Vaccine-associated CD4 TCRs spanned the whole spike protein, with dominant responses in regions 160-218 and 743-854. After two AZD1222 doses, spike-specific TCR breadth and depth were significantly higher than at day 0 and than in MenACWY recipients. In the small 56-69-year group, the increase in depth fell short of significance, most likely because of low power. Epitopes outside the regions mutated in the B.1.351 and B.1.1.7 variants were reportedly recognized by nearly half of the unique spike-specific TCRs.

Including cysteine and phenylalanine, the CDR3 has 14 amino acids. Only the CDR3 region is kept as DNA, spanning 42 bases read in frame from base 1. CDR1 and CDR2 are drawn from the germline V gene: SGHDT, YYEEEE. V is shortened by 4 bases, J by 6 bases, and the region joining them spans 16 bases. The CDR3 regions of human TCRbeta chains were analyzed by immunosequencing. In the source study's methods: Repertoire TCRs were matched against a reference library of SARS-CoV-2-specific TCRs generated with the MIRA antigen-specificity platform. Breadth was defined as the fraction of unique TCRs that were SARS-CoV-2-associated. Depth was defined as the fraction of total T cells that were SARS-CoV-2-associated. Each spike-specific TCR was assigned to its reactive spike region and to a CD4 or CD8 class using the MIRA data. Log10-transformed breadth and depth values were compared by one-way ANOVA with Sidak's multiple comparisons tests. TCRdb stores this immuneACCESS table with in-frame sequences only. Part of the clones is absent; in the studies checked, under half of the shortfall reflects unresolved V genes, and no reason is known for the rest. That table supplies the V and J calls and clone size; D and trimming were determined from the DNA. The sample table shows around 94,000 clones, and less than 90% are seen once. The ten biggest clones cover about 15% of the sample.

The sample's time point label is to be understood as: baseline before first vaccination. Samples from vaccinated people were obtained from the UK trials COV001 and COV002, which included a single-blind randomized controlled phase 2/3 trial of AZD1222 (ChAdOx1 nCoV-19) in healthy adults. Trial participant PBMC samples were collected at day 0 and day 28 after the second dose for TCRbeta chain sequencing. This sequence uses TRBV5-6 and TRBJ1-1, and the D gene may be TRBD1, 5 bases matching. Here the sequenced sample was peripheral blood, taken on day 0 of AZD1222 vaccination. The receptor was isolated from an adult in good health. At the DNA level, the sequence is TGTGCCAGCAGCCTTGGACGAGGGGTCCCTGAAGCTTTCTTT. The resulting protein is CASSLGRGVPEAFF.